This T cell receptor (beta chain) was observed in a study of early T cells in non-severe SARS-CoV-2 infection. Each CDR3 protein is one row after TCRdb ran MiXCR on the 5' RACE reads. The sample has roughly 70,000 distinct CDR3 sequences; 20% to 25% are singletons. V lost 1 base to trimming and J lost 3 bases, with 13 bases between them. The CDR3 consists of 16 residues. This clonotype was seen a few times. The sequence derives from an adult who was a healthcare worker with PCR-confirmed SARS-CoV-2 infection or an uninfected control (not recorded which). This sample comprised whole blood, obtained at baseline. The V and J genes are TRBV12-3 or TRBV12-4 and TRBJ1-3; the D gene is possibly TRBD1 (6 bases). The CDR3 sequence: CASSLVGGASGNTIYF. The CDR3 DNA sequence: TGTGCCAGCAGTTTAGTTGGGGGCGCAAGTGGAAACACCATATATTTT.